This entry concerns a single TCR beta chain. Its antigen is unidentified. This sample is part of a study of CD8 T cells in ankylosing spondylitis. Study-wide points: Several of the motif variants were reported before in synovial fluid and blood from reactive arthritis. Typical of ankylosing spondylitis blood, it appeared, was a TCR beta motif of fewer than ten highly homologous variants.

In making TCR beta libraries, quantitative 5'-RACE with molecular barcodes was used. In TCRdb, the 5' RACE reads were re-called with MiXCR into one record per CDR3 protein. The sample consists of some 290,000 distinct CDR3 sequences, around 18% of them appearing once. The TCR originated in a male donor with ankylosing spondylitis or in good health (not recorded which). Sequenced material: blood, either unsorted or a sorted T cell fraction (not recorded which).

CDR3 bases: TGCGCCAGCAGCTTGAATACGGGCTTGAACACTGAAGCTTTCTTT. It encodes CASSLNTGLNTEAFF. The chain uses TRBV5-1 and TRBJ1-1, with D unresolved. Germline loops: CDR1 SGHRS, CDR2 YFSETQ. The V and J ends lost 1 base and 0 bases respectively, with 10 bases between them. The CDR3 loop spans 15 amino acids.